The source of this T cell receptor (beta chain) is a study of shared clonotypes between healthy human individuals. Study-wide findings and caveats: Larger estimated richness was generally seen in naive subsets than in memory subsets. Sharing across four donors was highest in naive CD4 (around 5%) and lowest in memory CD8 (around 0.4%). Limited genetic and exposure-history diversity came from having few donors.

Trimming at V came to 2 bases and at J to 13 bases, leaving 8 bases not matched to a gene. This CDR3 contains 14 residues. Germline V lookup: CDR1 SEHNR, CDR2 FQNEAQ (reference sequence). Regarding this clone: The antigen remains undetermined.

Positively selected for CCR7, the CD45RO-negative cells used as naive CD8 cells excluded terminally differentiated effector memory CD45RA+ cells. As processed by the authors: ImmunoSEQ sequences covered only the junction and lacked quality scores; filtering therefore differed. Clones were read by immunoSEQ multiplex PCR, and TCRdb kept only the in-frame ones, dropping some. That table furnishes V, J and clone size, whereas the DNA furnished D and trimming. Here the sample spans around 610,000 clones, approximately 96% being singletons. The chain has TRBV7-9 and TRBJ2-1; 10 positions agree with TRBD2. The sequencing sample was made of naive CD8+ T cells sorted from blood. This clonotype was sampled from a woman between 25 and 40 years old in good health. This chain's CDR3 is CASSLLLAGLAQFF. In DNA form, the CDR3 reads TGTGCCAGCAGCTTACTACTAGCGGGACTGGCCCAGTTCTTC. The entire variable domain, with the rest obtained from reference TRBV7-9 and TRBJ2-1, is as follows: DTGVSQNPRHKITKRGQNVTFRCDPISEHNRLYWYRQTLGQGPEFLTYFQNEAQLEKSRLLSDRFSAERPKGSFSTLEIQRTEQGDSAMYLCASSLLLAGLAQFFGPGTRLTVL.